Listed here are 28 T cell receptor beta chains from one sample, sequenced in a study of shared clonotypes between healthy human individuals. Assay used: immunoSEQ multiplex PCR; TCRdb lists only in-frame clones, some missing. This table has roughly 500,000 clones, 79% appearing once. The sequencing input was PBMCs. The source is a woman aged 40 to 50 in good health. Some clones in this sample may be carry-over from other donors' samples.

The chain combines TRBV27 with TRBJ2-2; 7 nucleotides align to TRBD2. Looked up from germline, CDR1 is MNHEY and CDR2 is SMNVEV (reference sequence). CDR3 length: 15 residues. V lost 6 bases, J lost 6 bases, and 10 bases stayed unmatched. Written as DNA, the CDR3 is TGTGCCAGCAGCGTAAGCGGGGCCAGCCCCGGGGAGCTGTTTTTT. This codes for CASSVSGASPGELFF.

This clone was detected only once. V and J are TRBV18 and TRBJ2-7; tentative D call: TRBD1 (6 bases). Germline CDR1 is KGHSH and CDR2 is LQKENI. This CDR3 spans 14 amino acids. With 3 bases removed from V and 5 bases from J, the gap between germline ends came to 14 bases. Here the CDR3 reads CASSPDSVSDEQYF. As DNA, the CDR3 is TGTGCCAGCTCACCGGACAGCGTTTCGGACGAGCAGTACTTC. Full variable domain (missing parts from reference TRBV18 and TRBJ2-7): NAGVMQNPRHLVRRRGQEARLRCSPMKGHSHVYWYRQLPEEGLKFMVYLQKENIIDESGMPKERFSAEFPKEGPSILRIQQVVRGDSAAYFCASSPDSVSDEQYFGPGTRLTVT.

CDR3 DNA: TGTGCCAGCTCACCGGTGGGGACTCTATACAATGAGCAGTTCTTC. Translation: CASSPVGTLYNEQFF. The chain recombines TRBV18 with TRBJ2-1; TRBD2 is a possible D gene (6 bases). V was clipped by 3 bases and J by 4 bases, with 13 bases between them. The CDR3 contains 15 residues. Germline loops: CDR1 KGHSH, CDR2 LQKENI.

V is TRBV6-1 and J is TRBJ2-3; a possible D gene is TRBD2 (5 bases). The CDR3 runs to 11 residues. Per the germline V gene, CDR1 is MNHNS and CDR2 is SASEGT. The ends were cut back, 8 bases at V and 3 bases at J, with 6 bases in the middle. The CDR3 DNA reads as TGTGCCAGCGGGAGAACAGATACGCAGTATTTT. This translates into CASGRTDTQYF.

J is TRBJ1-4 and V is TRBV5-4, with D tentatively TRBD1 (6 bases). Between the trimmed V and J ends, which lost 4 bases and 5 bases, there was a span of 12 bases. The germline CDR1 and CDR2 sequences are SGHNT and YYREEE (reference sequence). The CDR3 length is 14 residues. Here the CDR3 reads CASSVDRTNEKLFF. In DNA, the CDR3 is TGTGCCAGCAGCGTGGACAGAACGAATGAAAAACTGTTTTTT.

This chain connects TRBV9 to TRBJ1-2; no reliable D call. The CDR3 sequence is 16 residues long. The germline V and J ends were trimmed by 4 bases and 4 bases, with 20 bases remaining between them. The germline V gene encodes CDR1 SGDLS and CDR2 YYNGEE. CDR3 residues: CASSQGIGSWGYGYTF. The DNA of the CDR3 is TGTGCCAGCAGCCAAGGTATCGGGAGCTGGGGCTATGGCTACACCTTC.

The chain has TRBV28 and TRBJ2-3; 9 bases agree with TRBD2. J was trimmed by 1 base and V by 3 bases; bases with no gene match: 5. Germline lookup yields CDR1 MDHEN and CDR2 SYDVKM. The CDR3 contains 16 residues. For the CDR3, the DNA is TGTGCCAGCAGTTTGGTTCCTAGCGGGGGCACAGATACGCAGTATTTT. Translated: CASSLVPSGGTDTQYF.

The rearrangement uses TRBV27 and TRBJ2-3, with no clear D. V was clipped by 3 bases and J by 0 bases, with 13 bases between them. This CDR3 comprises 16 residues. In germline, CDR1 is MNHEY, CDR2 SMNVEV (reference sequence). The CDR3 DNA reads TGTGCCAGCAGTTTTAGAGCCGAGACTAGCACAGATACGCAGTATTTT. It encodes CASSFRAETSTDTQYF.

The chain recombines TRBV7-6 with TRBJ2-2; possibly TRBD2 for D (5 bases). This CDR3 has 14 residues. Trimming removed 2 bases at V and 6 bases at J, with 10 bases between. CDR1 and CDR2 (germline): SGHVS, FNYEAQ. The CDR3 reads CASSLRSGAGELFF. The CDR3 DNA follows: TGTGCCAGCAGCTTAAGGTCCGGGGCCGGGGAGCTGTTTTTT. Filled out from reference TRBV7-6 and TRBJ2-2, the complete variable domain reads GAGVSQSPRYKVTKRGQDVALRCDPISGHVSLYWYRQALGQGPEFLTYFNYEAQQDKSGLPNDRFSAERPEGSISTLTIQRTEQRDSAMYRCASSLRSGAGELFFGEGSRLTVL.

CDR3 in amino acids: CASSLVGGDHTDTQYF. In DNA, the CDR3 is TGTGCCAGCAGCTTAGTAGGGGGGGACCACACAGATACGCAGTATTTT. This chain joins TRBV7-6 and TRBJ2-3, with D maybe TRBD2 (7 bases). Between the trimmed V and J ends, which lost 1 base and 2 bases, there was a span of 13 bases. Germline lookup yields CDR1 SGHVS and CDR2 FNYEAQ. CDR3 length equals 16 residues.

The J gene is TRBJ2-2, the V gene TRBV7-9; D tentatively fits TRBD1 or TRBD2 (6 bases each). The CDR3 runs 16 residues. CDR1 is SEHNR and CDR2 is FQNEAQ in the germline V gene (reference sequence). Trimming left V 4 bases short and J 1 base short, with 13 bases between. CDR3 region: CASSSRGALNTGELFF. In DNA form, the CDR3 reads TGTGCCAGCAGCTCTAGGGGGGCTCTGAACACCGGGGAGCTGTTTTTT.

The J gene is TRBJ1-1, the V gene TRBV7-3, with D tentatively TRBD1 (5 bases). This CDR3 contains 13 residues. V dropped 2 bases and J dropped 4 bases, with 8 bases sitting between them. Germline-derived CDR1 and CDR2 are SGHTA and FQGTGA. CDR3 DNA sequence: TGTGCCAGCAGCTTAGGGGGGAGCACTGAAGCTTTCTTT. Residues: CASSLGGSTEAFF.

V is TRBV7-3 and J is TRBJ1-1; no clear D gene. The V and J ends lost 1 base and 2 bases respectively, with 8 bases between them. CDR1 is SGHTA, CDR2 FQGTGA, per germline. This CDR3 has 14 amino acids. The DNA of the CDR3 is TGTGCCAGCAGCTTAAATATGGGTAACACTGAAGCTTTCTTT. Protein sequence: CASSLNMGNTEAFF.

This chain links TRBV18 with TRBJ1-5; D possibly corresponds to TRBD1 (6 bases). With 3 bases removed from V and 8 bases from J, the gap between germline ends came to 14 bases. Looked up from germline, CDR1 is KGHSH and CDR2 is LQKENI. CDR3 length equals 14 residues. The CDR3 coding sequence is TGTGCCAGCTCACCGAGGCAGGGGTTTGAGCCCCAGCATTTT. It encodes CASSPRQGFEPQHF.

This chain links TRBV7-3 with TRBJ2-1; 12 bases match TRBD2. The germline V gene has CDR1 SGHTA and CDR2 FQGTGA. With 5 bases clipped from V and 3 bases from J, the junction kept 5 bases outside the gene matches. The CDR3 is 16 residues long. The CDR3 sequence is CASSMTSGSFYNEQFF. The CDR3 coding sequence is TGTGCCAGCAGCATGACTAGCGGGAGTTTCTACAATGAGCAGTTCTTC.

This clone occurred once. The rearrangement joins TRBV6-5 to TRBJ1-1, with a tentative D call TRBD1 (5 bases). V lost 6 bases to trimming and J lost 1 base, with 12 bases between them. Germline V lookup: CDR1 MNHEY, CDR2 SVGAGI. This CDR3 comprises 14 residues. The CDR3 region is CASRVGGGNTEAFF. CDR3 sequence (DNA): TGTGCCAGCAGGGTTGGGGGTGGGAACACTGAAGCTTTCTTT.

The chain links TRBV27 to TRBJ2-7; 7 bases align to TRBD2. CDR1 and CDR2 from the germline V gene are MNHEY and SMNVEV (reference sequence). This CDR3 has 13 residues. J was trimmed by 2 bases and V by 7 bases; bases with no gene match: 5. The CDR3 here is CASIRLAPYEQYF. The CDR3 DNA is TGTGCCAGCATCAGACTAGCCCCCTACGAGCAGTACTTC.

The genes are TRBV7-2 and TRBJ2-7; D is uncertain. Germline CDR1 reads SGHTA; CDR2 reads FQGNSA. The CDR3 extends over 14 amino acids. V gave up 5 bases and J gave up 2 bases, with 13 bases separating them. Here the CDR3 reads CASSHPGPAYEQYF. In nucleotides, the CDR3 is TGTGCCAGCAGCCACCCCGGGCCGGCCTACGAGCAGTACTTC. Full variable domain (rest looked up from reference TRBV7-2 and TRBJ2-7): GAGVSQSPSNKVTEKGKDVELRCDPISGHTALYWYRQSLGQGLEFLIYFQGNSAPDKSGLPSDRFSAERTGGSVSTLTIQRTQQEDSAVYLCASSHPGPAYEQYFGPGTRLTVT.

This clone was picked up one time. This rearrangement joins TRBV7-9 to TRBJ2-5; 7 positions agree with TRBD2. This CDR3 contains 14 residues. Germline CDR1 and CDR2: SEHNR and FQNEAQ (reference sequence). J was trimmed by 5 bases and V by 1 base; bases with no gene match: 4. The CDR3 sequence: CASSLGEGLETQYF. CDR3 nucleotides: TGTGCCAGCAGCTTAGGGGAGGGGCTGGAGACCCAGTACTTC.

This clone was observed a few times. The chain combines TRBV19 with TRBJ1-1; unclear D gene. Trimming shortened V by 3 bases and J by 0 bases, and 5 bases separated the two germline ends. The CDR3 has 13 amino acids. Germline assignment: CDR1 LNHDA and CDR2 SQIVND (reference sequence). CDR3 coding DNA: TGTGCCAGTAGTATCGTCTTGAACACTGAAGCTTTCTTT. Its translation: CASSIVLNTEAFF. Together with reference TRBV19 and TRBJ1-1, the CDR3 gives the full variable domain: DGGITQSPKYLFRKEGQNVTLSCEQNLNHDAMYWYRQDPGQGLRLIYYSQIVNDFQKGDIAEGYSVSREKKESFPLTVTSAQKNPTAFYLCASSIVLNTEAFFGQGTRLTVV.

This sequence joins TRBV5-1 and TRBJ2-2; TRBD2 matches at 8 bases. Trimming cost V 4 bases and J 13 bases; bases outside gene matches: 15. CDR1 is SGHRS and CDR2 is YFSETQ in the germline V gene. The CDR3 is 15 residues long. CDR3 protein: CASSPAGTRDWWLFF. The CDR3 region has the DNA TGCGCCAGCAGCCCGGCCGGGACTAGAGACTGGTGGCTGTTTTTT.

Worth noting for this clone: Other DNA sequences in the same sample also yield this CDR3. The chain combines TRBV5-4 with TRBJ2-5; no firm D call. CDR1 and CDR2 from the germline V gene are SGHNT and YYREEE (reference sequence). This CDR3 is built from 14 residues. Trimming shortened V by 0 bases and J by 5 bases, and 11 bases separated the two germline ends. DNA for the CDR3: TGTGCCAGCAGCTTGGTCGGAGCCGGGGAGACCCAGTACTTC. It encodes CASSLVGAGETQYF.

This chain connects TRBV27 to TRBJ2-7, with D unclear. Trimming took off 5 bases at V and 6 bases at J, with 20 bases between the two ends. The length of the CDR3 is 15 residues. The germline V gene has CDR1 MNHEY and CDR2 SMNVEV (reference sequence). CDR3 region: CASSPRNAQSSEQYF. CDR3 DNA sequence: TGTGCCAGCAGTCCGAGAAACGCCCAATCCAGCGAGCAGTACTTC.

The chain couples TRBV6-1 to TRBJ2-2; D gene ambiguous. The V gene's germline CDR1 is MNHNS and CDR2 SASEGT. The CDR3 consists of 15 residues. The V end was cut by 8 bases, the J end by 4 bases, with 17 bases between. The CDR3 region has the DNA TGTGCCAGCGGGATGAACGCGCAATCCACCGGGGAGCTGTTTTTT. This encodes CASGMNAQSTGELFF.

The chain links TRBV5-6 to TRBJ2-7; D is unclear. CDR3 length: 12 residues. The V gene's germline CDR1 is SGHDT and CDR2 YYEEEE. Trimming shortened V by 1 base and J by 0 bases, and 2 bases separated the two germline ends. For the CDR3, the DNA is TGTGCCAGCAGCTTGCTCTCCTACGAGCAGTACTTC. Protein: CASSLLSYEQYF.

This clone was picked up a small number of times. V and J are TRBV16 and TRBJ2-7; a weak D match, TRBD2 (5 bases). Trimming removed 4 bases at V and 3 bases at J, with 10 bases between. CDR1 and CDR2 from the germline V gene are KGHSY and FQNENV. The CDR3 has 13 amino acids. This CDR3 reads CASSPPGVYEQYF. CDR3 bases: TGTGCCAGCAGCCCCCCCGGGGTCTACGAGCAGTACTTC.

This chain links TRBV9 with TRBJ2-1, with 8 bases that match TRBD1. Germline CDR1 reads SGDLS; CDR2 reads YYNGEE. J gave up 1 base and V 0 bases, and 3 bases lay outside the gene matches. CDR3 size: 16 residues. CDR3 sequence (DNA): TGTGCCAGCAGCGTAGGGGGACAGGTATCCTACAATGAGCAGTTCTTC. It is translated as CASSVGGQVSYNEQFF.

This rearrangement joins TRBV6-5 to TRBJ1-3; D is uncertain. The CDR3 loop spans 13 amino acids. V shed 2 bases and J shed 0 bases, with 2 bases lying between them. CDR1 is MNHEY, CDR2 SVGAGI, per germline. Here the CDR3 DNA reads TGTGCCAGCAGTTACGGCTCTGGAAACACCATATATTTT. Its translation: CASSYGSGNTIYF.